These 10 T cell receptor beta chains came from one sample sequenced in a study of T cells in Graves' hyperthyroidism and ophthalmopathy. TCR beta CDR3 regions were amplified from RNA transcripts. RT-PCR in the first round (using the HTBI primer set) targeted the TCR CDR3. TCRdb passed the multiplex PCR reads through MiXCR, listing each CDR3 protein once. The sample holds 360,000 or so distinct CDR3 sequences, less than 20% seen once. Sequencing was carried out using blood. The receptors derive from a woman aged 40 to 50 with Graves' ophthalmopathy.

The chain employs TRBV4-1 and TRBJ2-7; 10 positions match TRBD2. The ends lost 4 bases at V and 4 bases at J; junction bases unmatched: 7. Germline V lookup: CDR1 MGHRA, CDR2 YSYEKL. The CDR3 is 15 amino acids. The CDR3 DNA sequence: TGCGCCAGCAGCCCCACTAGCGGGATTACTTACGAGCAGTACTTC. Translating it yields CASSPTSGITYEQYF.

This clonotype was seen many times. This CDR3 reads CASSLEPGHLQETQYF. Written as DNA, the CDR3 is TGTGCCAGCAGCTTAGAACCGGGACACTTACAAGAGACCCAGTACTTC. The chain has TRBV7-9 and TRBJ2-5; TRBD1 is a possible D gene (6 bases). V was shortened by 1 base and J by 2 bases, with 14 bases between the two germline ends. The CDR3 spans 16 residues. Looked up from germline, CDR1 is SEHNR and CDR2 is FQNEAQ (reference sequence).

The table lists this clonotype with many counts. The rearrangement joins TRBV27 to TRBJ2-7; TRBD1 is a possible D gene (6 bases). The CDR3 contains 14 residues. Trimming removed 7 bases at V and 3 bases at J, with 16 bases between. In germline, CDR1 is MNHEY, CDR2 SMNVEV (reference sequence). CDR3 residues: CASKKTGPLYEQYF. CDR3 DNA sequence: TGTGCCAGCAAGAAAACAGGGCCACTCTACGAGCAGTACTTC.

This clonotype was observed at least ten times. This chain links TRBV27 with TRBJ2-4; D remains unclear. Trimming cost V 6 bases and J 1 base, with 10 bases left between them. Germline V gene lookup returns CDR1 MNHEY and CDR2 SMNVEV (reference sequence). The CDR3 totals 14 residues. The CDR3 nucleotides are TGTGCCAGCAGCGGAACGGAGGCCAAAAACATTCAGTACTTC. This gives the protein CASSGTEAKNIQYF.

This clonotype has more than one count but fewer than ten. V usage is TRBV6-2 or TRBV6-3 and J usage is TRBJ2-2; D gene unclear. This CDR3 has 14 amino acids. Germline CDR1 MNHEY, CDR2 SVGEGT. Trimming removed 8 bases at V and 1 base at J, with 11 bases between. CDR3 sequence (DNA): TGTGCCAGCGTAGATTTCCGGAACACCGGGGAGCTGTTTTTT. Translated, it gives CASVDFRNTGELFF.

The V call is TRBV5-1, the J call TRBJ2-5; D is possibly TRBD1 (6 bases). Germline lookup yields CDR1 SGHRS and CDR2 YFSETQ. The CDR3 has 15 residues. With 0 bases removed from V and 3 bases from J, the gap between germline ends came to 12 bases. The CDR3, as DNA: TGCGCCAGCAGCTTGGGTTGGACAGAAGAAGAGACCCAGTACTTC. This gives the protein CASSLGWTEEETQYF. The full variable domain, its missing parts supplied by reference TRBV5-1 and TRBJ2-5, is KAGVTQTPRYLIKTRGQQVTLSCSPISGHRSVSWYQQTPGQGLQFLFEYFSETQRNKGNFPGRFSGRQFSNSRSEMNVSTLELGDSALYLCASSLGWTEEETQYFGPGTRLLVL.

This clonotype was detected ten times or more. The V gene is TRBV10-3, the J gene TRBJ1-1; D perhaps matches TRBD1 (6 bases). Germline V lookup: CDR1 ENHRY, CDR2 SYGVKD. The CDR3 is 14 amino acids. Trimming shortened V by 0 bases and J by 5 bases, and 10 bases separated the two germline ends. CDR3 protein: CAISESQGQTEAFF. The CDR3, as DNA: TGTGCCATCAGTGAGTCCCAGGGGCAAACTGAAGCTTTCTTT.

This clonotype appeared many times. The rearrangement uses TRBV6-2 or TRBV6-3 and TRBJ2-7; 8 positions agree with TRBD1. The J segment lost 2 bases and the V segment lost 5 bases, leaving 14 bases of the junction unmatched. The CDR3 runs 17 residues. Germline V gene data show CDR1 as MNHEY and CDR2 as SVGEGT. This CDR3 is CASSPESPTGVPYEQYF. CDR3 in DNA: TGTGCCAGCAGTCCTGAATCCCCGACAGGGGTGCCCTACGAGCAGTACTTC.

The V call is TRBV7-9, the J call TRBJ2-7; weak D call: TRBD1 (5 bases). Trimming stripped 5 bases from V and 2 bases from J, with 13 bases between. The CDR3 loop spans 14 amino acids. In germline, CDR1 is SEHNR, CDR2 FQNEAQ (reference sequence). CDR3 in DNA: TGTGCCAGCAGCCCACTGCTACAGGCCTACGAGCAGTACTTC. Its protein is CASSPLLQAYEQYF.

This clonotype was observed many times. A much bigger clone sits one base away, suggesting this may be a read error. The CDR3 DNA is TGTGCCAGCGGTTCGGGGCGATTAACAATCTTC. It translates to CASGSGRLTIF. The J gene is TRBJ2-7, the V gene TRBV12-3 or TRBV12-4, with D tentatively TRBD1 or TRBD2 (5 bases each). The CDR3 totals 11 residues.